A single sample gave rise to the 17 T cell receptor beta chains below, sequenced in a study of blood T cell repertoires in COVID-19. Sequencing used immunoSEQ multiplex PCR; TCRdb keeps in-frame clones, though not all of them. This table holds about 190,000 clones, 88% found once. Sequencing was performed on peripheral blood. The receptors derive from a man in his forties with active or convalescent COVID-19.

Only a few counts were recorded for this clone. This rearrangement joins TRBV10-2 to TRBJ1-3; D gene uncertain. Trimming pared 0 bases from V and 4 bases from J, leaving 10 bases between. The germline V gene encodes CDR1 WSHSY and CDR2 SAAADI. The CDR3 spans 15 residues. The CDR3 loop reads CASSESRQSGNTIYF. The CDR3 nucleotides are TGCGCCAGCAGTGAGTCGCGGCAGTCAGGAAACACCATATATTTT.

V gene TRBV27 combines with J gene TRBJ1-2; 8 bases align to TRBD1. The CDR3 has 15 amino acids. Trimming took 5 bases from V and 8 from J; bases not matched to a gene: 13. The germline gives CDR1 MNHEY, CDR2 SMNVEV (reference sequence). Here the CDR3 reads CASSGDRGHSEGYTF. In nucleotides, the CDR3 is TGTGCCAGCAGTGGAGACAGGGGCCACTCGGAGGGCTACACCTTC.

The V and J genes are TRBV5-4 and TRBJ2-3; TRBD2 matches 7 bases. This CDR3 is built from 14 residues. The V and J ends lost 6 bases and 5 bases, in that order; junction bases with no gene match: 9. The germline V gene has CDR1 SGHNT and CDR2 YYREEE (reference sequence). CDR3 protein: CASTQGGRGDTQYF. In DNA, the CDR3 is TGTGCCAGCACCCAGGGTGGGAGGGGAGATACGCAGTATTTT.

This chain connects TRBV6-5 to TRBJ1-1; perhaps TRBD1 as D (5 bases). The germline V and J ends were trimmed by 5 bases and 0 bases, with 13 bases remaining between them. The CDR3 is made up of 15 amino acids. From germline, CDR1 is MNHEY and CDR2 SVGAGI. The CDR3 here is CASSTPRGMNTEAFF. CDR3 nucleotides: TGTGCCAGCAGTACCCCACGGGGGATGAACACTGAAGCTTTCTTT.

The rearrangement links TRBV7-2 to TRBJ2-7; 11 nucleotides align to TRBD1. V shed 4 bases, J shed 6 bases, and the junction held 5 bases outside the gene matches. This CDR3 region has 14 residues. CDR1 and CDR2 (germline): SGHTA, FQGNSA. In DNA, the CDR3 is TGTGCCAGCAGCTGGGACAGGGGGGACGTCGAGCAGTACTTC. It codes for CASSWDRGDVEQYF.

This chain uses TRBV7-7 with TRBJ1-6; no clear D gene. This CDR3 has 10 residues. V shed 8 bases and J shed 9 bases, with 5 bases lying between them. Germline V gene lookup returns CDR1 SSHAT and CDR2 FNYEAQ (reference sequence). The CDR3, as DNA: TGTGCCAGCTTGGCTTCACCCCTCCACTTT. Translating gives CASLASPLHF.

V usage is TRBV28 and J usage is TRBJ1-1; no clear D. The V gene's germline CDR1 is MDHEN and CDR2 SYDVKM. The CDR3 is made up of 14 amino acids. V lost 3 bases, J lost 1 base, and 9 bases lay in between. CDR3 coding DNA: TGTGCCAGCAGTTTCCAACAGAAGAACACTGAAGCTTTCTTT. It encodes CASSFQQKNTEAFF.

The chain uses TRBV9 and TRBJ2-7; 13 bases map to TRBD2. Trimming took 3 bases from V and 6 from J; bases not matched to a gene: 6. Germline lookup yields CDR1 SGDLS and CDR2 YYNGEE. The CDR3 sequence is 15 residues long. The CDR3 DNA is TGTGCCAGCAGCGCATGGACTAGCGGGAGCGGCGAGCAGTACTTC. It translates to CASSAWTSGSGEQYF.

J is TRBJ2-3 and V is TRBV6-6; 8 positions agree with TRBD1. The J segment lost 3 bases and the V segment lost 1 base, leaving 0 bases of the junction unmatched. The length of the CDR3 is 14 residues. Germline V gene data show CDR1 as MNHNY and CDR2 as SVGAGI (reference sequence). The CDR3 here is CASSYWTGTDTQYF. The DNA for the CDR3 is TGTGCCAGCAGTTACTGGACAGGGACAGATACGCAGTATTTT.

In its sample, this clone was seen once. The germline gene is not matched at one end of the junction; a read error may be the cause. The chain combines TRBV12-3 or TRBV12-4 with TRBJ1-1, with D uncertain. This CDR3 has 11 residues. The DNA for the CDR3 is TGTGCCAGCAGTTTTCACACCGAAGCTTTCTTT. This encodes CASSFHTEAFF.

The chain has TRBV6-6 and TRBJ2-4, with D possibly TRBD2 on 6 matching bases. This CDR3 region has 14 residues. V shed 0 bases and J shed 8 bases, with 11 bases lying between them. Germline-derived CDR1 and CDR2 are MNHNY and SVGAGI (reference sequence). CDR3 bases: TGTGCCAGCAGTTACTCGGGAGGCGAGGACATTCAGTACTTC. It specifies CASSYSGGEDIQYF.

The CDR3 DNA is TGTGCCAGCAGCCCTGCGGGACGGACGAACACTGAAGCTTTCTTT. Its protein is CASSPAGRTNTEAFF. The chain couples TRBV28 to TRBJ1-1; D possibly corresponds to TRBD1 (5 bases). This CDR3 spans 15 amino acids. Looked up from germline, CDR1 is MDHEN and CDR2 is SYDVKM. Trimming stripped 6 bases from V and 1 base from J, with 15 bases between.

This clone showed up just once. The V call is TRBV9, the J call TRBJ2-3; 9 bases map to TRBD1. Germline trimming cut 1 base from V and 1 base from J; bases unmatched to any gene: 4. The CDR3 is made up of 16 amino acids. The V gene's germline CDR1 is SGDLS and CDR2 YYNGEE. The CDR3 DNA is TGTGCCAGCAGCGTAACGGGACAGGGAGGCACAGATACGCAGTATTTT. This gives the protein CASSVTGQGGTDTQYF.

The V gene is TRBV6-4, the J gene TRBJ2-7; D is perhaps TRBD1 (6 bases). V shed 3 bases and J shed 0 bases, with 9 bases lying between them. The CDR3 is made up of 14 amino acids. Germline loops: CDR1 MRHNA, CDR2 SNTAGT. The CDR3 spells CASSETGNSYEQYF. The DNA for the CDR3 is TGTGCCAGCAGTGAAACAGGGAACTCCTACGAGCAGTACTTC.

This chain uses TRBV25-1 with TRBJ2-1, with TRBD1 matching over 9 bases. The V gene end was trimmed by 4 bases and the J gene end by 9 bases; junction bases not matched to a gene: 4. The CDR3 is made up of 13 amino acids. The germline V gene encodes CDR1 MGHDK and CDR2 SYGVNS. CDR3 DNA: TGTGCCAGCAGTGGGACAGGGGCGGGTGAGCAGTTCTTC. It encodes CASSGTGAGEQFF.

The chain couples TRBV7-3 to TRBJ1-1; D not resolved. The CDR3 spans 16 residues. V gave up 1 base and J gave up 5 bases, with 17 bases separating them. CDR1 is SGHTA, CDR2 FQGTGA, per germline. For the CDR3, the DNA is TGTGCCAGCAGCTTAAGGCCCACGGGGATTGGGACTGAAGCTTTCTTT. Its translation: CASSLRPTGIGTEAFF.

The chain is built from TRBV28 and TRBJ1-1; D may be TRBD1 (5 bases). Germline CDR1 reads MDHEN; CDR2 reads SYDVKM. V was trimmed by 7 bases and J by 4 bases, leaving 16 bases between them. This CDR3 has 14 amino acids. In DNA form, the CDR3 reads TGTGCCAGCATCTCACCGGGGGAGGTCACTGAAGCTTTCTTT. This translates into CASISPGEVTEAFF.